This TCR beta chain was sequenced in a study of blood T cell repertoires in COVID-19. Study at large: Samples taken during acute and convalescent COVID-19 were collected in the United States, Italy and Spain. T cells, B-cell-depleted T cells, or PBMCs supplied cDNA or gDNA.

The germline V gene has CDR1 DFQATT and CDR2 SNEGSKA (reference sequence). This CDR3 spans 12 amino acids. J lost 7 bases, V lost 3 bases, and 4 bases had no gene match. Using immunoSEQ multiplex PCR, the repertoire was profiled, and TCRdb retains in-frame clones only, with some absent. The repertoire holds more than 70,000 clones, with about 88% as singletons. What was sequenced was peripheral blood. The TCR comes from a woman older than 75 with acute or convalescent COVID-19. This sequence joins TRBV20-1 and TRBJ2-3; TRBD2 aligns across 7 bases. The CDR3 loop is CSASLGGNTQYF. CDR3 in DNA: TGCAGTGCTAGTCTCGGGGGGAATACGCAGTATTTT.